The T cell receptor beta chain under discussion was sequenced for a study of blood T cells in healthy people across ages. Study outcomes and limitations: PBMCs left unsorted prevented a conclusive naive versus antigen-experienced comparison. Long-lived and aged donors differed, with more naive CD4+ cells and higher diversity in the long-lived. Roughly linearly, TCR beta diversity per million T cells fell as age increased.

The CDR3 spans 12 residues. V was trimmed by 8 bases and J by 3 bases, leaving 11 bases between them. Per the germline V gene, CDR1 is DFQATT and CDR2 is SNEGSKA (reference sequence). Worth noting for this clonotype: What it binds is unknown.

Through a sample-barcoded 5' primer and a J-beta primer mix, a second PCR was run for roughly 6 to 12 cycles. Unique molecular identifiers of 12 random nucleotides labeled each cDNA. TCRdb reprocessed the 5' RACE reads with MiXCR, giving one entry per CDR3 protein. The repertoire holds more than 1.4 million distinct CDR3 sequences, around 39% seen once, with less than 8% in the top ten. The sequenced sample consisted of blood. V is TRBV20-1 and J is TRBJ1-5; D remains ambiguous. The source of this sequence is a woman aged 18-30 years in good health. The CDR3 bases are TGCAGTAATGCTCCTAACAATCAGCCCCAGCATTTT. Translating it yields CSNAPNNQPQHF.